This T cell receptor beta chain was found in a study of regulatory T cells in long-lasting Graves disease. Broader study findings: Persistent disease preferred TRBV28, TRBJ1-2 and TRBJ2-5.

Concerning this clonotype: Its antigen is undetermined.

CDR3-region Arm-PCR and iRepertoire HTBI primers produced the TCR beta libraries. TCRdb independently ran MiXCR on the multiplex PCR reads; one entry per CDR3 protein. The sample yields roughly 260,000 distinct CDR3 sequences, 15% to 20% seen once. This CDR3 is 16 amino acids long. Trimming cost V 1 base and J 6 bases; bases outside gene matches: 7. From germline, CDR1 is LNHNV and CDR2 YYDKDF (reference sequence). Time point described: newly diagnosed GD, antithyroid drugs for less than 3 months. RNA from PBMCs was the source of the TCR library. Recruitment took place at an endocrinology department in Xi'an, China. These same records also appear under a second study, on T cells in Graves' hyperthyroidism and ophthalmopathy. From that paper: Clinical symptoms, serum thyroxine and TRAb, thyroid ultrasound and orbital computed tomography together formed the diagnostic basis.

The chain links TRBV15 to TRBJ2-2; TRBD2 matches at 8 bases. This sequence originates from a woman younger than 45 with Graves disease. Source: peripheral blood mononuclear cells (PBMCs), taken at new diagnosis, from a patient treated with antithyroid drugs. The CDR3, as DNA: TGTGCCACCAGCAGAGCGGGAGGGATTGGGGCCGGGGAGCTGTTTTTT. It translates to CATSRAGGIGAGELFF. The variable domain in full, completed from reference TRBV15 and TRBJ2-2, reads DAMVIQNPRYQVTQFGKPVTLSCSQTLNHNVMYWYQQKSSQAPKLLFHYYDKDFNNEADTPDNFQSRRPNTSFCFLDIRSPGLGDTAMYLCATSRAGGIGAGELFFGEGSRLTVL.